Listed below are T cell receptor beta chains from one sample, sequenced in a study of T-cell reconstitution after alpha-beta-depleted transplantation in children. TCRdb ran MiXCR on the PCR reads and lists one entry per CDR3 protein. In the table there are some 220,000 distinct CDR3 sequences, roughly 10% of which are singletons. The input for sequencing was PBMCs, taken before TCRalphabeta/CD19-depleted stem cell transplant. The receptors were gathered from a child under three years old with acute myeloid leukemia, due to receive a stem cell transplant. CDR3s include the opening cysteine and the closing phenylalanine or tryptophan.

J	V	CDR3
TRBJ2-1	TRBV20-1	CSASAREGNEQFF
TRBJ2-7	TRBV7-9	CASSLATSGNEQYF
TRBJ2-1	TRBV2	CASRGDLAYNEQFF
TRBJ2-5	TRBV12-3/TRBV12-4	CASSLARETGGETQYF
TRBJ2-1	TRBV29-1	CSIWGLAVTGGEQFF
TRBJ2-3	TRBV25-1	CASSEWVAGSTDTQYF
TRBJ2-3	TRBV20-1	CSAKFGNTDTQYF
TRBJ1-1	TRBV15	CATSRGRNTEAFF
TRBJ1-6	TRBV12-3/TRBV12-4	CASSPREGNSPLHF
TRBJ2-7	TRBV10-3	CAISESGPYEQYF
TRBJ2-5	TRBV10-3	CAISHLGEETQYF
TRBJ2-3	TRBV12-3/TRBV12-4	CASAGTSGSTDTQYF
TRBJ1-4	TRBV12-3/TRBV12-4	CASRGVMVEKLFF
TRBJ2-1	TRBV2	CTSMKGQGTYNEQFF
TRBJ2-3	TRBV7-2	CASSAGSNRFTDTQYF
TRBJ2-1	TRBV20-1	CSAGTSGSGDEQFF
TRBJ2-1	TRBV29-1	CSVRREGALSSYNEQFF
TRBJ2-7	TRBV12-2	CASRLVAGYEQYF
TRBJ2-1	TRBV12-3/TRBV12-4	CASSSAGSSYNEQFF
TRBJ1-2	TRBV5-1	CASSVEAVGYGYTF
TRBJ1-2	TRBV5-1	CASSFGDVGGGYTF
TRBJ2-2	TRBV7-6	CASSLGDRLNTGELFF
TRBJ2-2	TRBV5-1	CASSSQGANTGELFF
TRBJ1-2	TRBV29-1	CSVEGSGGGYTF
TRBJ1-1	TRBV5-1	CASSSQGMITEAFF
TRBJ2-2	TRBV7-9	CASSLGLTMAGELFF
TRBJ2-7	TRBV11-2	CASSPYTSGSVSYEQYF
TRBJ1-2	TRBV7-2	CASSLGISGYTF
TRBJ2-2	TRBV14	CASGLAGSLSGELFF
TRBJ1-1	TRBV20-1	CSASPGHYNTEAFF
TRBJ1-1	TRBV6-2/TRBV6-3	CASSLPPLKAFF
TRBJ1-2	TRBV5-8	CASSLRDRDYGYTF
TRBJ2-1	TRBV5-1	CASIPDSGGYNEQFF
TRBJ2-3	TRBV7-2	CASSSNGADTQYF
TRBJ1-1	TRBV10-3	CAISDMNTEAFF
TRBJ2-3	TRBV12-3/TRBV12-4	CASASRGNTQYF
TRBJ1-5	TRBV20-1	CSARLGQHNQPQHF
TRBJ2-1	TRBV5-1	CASSLGTGGMTEQFF
TRBJ2-7	TRBV28	CASSLSMGTGGLDEQYF
TRBJ2-7	TRBV10-1	CASSEYLTYEQYF
TRBJ1-4	TRBV12-3/TRBV12-4	CASSPRSTNEKLFF
TRBJ1-4	TRBV5-6	CASSYKGGYEKLFF
TRBJ1-2	TRBV12-3/TRBV12-4	CASSPGQATFYTF
TRBJ1-5	TRBV5-1	CASTYAPGDQPQHF
TRBJ1-1	TRBV19	CASSIVPLAEAFF
TRBJ2-7	TRBV6-5	CASSLKTSGSYEQYF
TRBJ2-7	TRBV20-1	CSAGTGNRDEQYF
TRBJ2-7	TRBV7-9	CASSLPGVPSYEQYF
TRBJ2-7	TRBV5-1	CASSFDSLSFYEQYF
TRBJ2-7	TRBV29-1	CSVENPDEQYF
TRBJ1-4	TRBV7-9	CASSRDRGAEKLFF
TRBJ2-7	TRBV12-3/TRBV12-4	CASRGWTGRTYEQYF
TRBJ1-5	TRBV5-1	CASSLGQGKRRQHF
TRBJ1-1	TRBV28	CASSLLDEAFF
TRBJ1-5	TRBV28	CASLANHQPQHF